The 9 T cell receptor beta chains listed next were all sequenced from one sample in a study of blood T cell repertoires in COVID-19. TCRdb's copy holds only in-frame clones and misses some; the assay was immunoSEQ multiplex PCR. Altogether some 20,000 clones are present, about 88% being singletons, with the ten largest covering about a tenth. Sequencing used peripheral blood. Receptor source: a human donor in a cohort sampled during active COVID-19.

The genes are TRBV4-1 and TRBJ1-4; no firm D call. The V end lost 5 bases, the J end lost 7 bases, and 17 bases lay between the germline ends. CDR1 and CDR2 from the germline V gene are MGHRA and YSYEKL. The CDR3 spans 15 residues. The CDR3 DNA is TGCGCCAGCAGCAGCGCGGGTGGAGTGGGTGAAAAACTGTTTTTT. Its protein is CASSSAGGVGEKLFF.

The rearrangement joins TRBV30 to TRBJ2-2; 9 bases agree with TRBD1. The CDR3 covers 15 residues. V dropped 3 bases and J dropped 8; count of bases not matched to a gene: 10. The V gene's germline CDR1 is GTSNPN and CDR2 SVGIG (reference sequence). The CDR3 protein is CAWRPGTGFRGELFF. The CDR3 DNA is TGTGCCTGGAGGCCCGGGACAGGGTTTAGGGGGGAGCTGTTTTTT.

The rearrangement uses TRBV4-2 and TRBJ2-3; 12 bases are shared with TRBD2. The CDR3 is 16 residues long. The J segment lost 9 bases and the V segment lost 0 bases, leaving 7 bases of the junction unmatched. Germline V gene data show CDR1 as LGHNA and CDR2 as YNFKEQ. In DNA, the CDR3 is TGTGCCAGCAGCCAAGAGGGGACTAGCGGGTCAGGAACGCAGTATTTT. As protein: CASSQEGTSGSGTQYF.

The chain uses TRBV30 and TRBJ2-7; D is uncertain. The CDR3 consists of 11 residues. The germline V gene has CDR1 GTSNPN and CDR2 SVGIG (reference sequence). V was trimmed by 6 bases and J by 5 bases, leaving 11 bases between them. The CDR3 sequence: CACALLNEQYF. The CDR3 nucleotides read TGTGCCTGCGCCCTATTGAACGAGCAGTACTTC.

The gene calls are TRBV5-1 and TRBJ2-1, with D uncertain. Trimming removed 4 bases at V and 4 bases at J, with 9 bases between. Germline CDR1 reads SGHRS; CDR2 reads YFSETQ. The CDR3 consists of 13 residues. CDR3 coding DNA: TGCGCCAGCAGCCTGGACGAGTACAATGAGCAGTTCTTC. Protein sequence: CASSLDEYNEQFF. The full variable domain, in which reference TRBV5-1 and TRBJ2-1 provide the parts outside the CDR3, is KAGVTQTPRYLIKTRGQQVTLSCSPISGHRSVSWYQQTPGQGLQFLFEYFSETQRNKGNFPGRFSGRQFSNSRSEMNVSTLELGDSALYLCASSLDEYNEQFFGPGTRLTVL.

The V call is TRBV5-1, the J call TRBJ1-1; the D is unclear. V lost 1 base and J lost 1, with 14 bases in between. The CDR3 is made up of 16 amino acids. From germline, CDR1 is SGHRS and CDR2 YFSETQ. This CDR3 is CASSLLTENKNTEAFF. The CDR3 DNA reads TGCGCCAGCAGCTTGTTAACAGAAAACAAGAACACTGAAGCTTTCTTT.

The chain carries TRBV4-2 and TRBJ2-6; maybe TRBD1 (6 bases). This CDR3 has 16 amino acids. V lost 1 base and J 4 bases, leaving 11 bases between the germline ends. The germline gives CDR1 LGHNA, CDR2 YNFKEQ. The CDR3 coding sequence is TGTGCCAGCAGCCAAGTGATGGGGGCCGGGGCCAACGTCCTGACTTTC. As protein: CASSQVMGAGANVLTF.

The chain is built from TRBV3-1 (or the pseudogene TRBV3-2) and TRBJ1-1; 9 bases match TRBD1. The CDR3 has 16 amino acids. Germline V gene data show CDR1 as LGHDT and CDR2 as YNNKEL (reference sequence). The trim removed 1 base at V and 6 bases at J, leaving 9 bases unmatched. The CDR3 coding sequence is TGTGCCAGCAGCCAAGGGGCCACAGGGGGCGGGGCTGAAGCTTTCTTT. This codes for CASSQGATGGGAEAFF.

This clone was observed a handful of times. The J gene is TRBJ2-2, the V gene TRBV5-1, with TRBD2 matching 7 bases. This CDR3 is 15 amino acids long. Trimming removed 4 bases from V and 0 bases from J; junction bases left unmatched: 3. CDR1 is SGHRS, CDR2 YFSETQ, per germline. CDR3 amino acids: CASSRSGANTGELFF. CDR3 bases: TGCGCCAGCAGCCGCAGCGGGGCGAACACCGGGGAGCTGTTTTTT.